The source of this TCR beta chain is a study of T cells after yellow fever vaccination. Study-level results: Abundant clonotypes from the bulk population could contaminate FACS-sorted repertoires.

TCRdb processed the 5' RACE reads anew with MiXCR; each CDR3 protein has one entry. The table has a few hundred thousand distinct CDR3 sequences, approximately 8% seen once. As for this clonotype: What it binds is unknown.

The V gene end was trimmed by 3 bases and the J gene end by 5 bases; junction bases not matched to a gene: 4. The CDR3 runs to 14 residues. The input for sequencing was CD4+ T cells sorted from PBMCs, taken 5 days after the yellow fever booster vaccination. V and J are TRBV12-3 or TRBV12-4 and TRBJ2-5, with 9 bases matching TRBD1. The receptor's source is a young man who received the YFV17D yellow fever vaccine. The CDR3 loop reads CASSFTGGMETQYF. In DNA form, the CDR3 reads TGTGCCAGCAGTTTTACAGGGGGCATGGAGACCCAGTACTTC.